The subject of this entry is one T cell receptor (beta chain). Antigen unknown. It is likely a read error, because the conserved phenylalanine at the end of the CDR3 is missing. The limits of the CDR3 on the DNA are not certain, so only TCRdb's listed CDR3 is given. Uncontrolled infections, other autoimmune diseases, pregnancy or lactation led to exclusion of patients. Diagnoses were made from clinical symptoms, serum measures (thyroxine and TRAb), thyroid ultrasound and orbital computed tomography. This specimen belongs to a study of T cells in Graves' hyperthyroidism and ophthalmopathy. Study outcomes and limitations: Blood also held most thyroid clonotypes expanded beyond 0.001.

Amplification of TCR beta CDR3 regions was performed using RNA transcripts as template. When the TCR CDR3 underwent first-round RT-PCR, the HTBI primer set was used. TCRdb re-derived calls from the multiplex PCR reads in MiXCR, one entry per CDR3 protein. The sample records 480,000 or so distinct CDR3 sequences, approximately 49% being singletons. This receptor was identified in an adult woman with Graves' disease, either hyperthyroidism or ophthalmopathy (not recorded which). The specimen was peripheral blood or thyroid tissue (not recorded which).

The CDR3 loop reads CASREGLAG. The chain combines TRBV7-8 with TRBJ1-5. The CDR3 numbers 9 amino acids, ends counted. Germline V gives CDR1 SGHVS, CDR2 FQNEAQ.